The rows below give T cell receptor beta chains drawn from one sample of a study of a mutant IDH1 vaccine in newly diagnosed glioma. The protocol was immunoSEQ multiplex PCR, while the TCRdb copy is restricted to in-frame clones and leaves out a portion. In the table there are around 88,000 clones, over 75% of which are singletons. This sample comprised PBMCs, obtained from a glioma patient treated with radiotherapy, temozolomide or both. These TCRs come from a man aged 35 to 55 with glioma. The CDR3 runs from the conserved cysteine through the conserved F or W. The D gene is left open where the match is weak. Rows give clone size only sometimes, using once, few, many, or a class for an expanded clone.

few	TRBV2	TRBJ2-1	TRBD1	CASSGTGSNEQFF	TGTGCCAGCAGTGGGACAGGCAGCAATGAGCAGTTCTTC
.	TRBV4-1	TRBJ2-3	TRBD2	CASSQLTVAGGGDTQYF	TGCGCCAGCAGCCAACTGACGGTAGCGGGAGGGGGAGATACGCAGTATTTT
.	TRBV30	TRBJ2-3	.	CAWSVGLAEPGTDTQYF	TGTGCCTGGAGTGTTGGTCTAGCCGAGCCCGGCACAGATACGCAGTATTTT
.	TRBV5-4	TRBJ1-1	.	CASSLTGGGEAFF	TGTGCCAGCAGCCTCACGGGGGGTGGTGAAGCTTTCTTT
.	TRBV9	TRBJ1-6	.	CASSPSGGNNSPLHF	TGTGCCAGCAGCCCAAGCGGGGGGAATAATTCACCCCTCCACTTT
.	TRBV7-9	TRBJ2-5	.	CASSLAGAGPGPQYF	TGTGCCAGCAGCTTAGCGGGGGCGGGGCCTGGGCCCCAGTACTTC
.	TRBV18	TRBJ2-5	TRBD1	CASSPVGQEETQYF	TGTGCCAGCTCACCAGTGGGACAGGAAGAGACCCAGTACTTC
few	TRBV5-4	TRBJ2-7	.	CASSFLDGYEQYF	TGTGCCAGCAGCTTTCTGGACGGCTACGAGCAGTACTTC
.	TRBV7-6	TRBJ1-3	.	CASSLGVLSSGNTIYF	TGTGCCAGCAGCTTAGGAGTCCTCAGCTCTGGAAACACCATATATTTT
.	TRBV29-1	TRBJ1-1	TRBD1	CSGRTGLMNTEAFF	TGCAGCGGCCGGACAGGGCTAATGAACACTGAAGCTTTCTTT
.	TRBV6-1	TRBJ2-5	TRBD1	CASIRRDRQETQYF	TGTGCCAGCATTCGCCGGGACAGACAAGAGACCCAGTACTTC
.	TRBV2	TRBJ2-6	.	CASQTTSGANVLTF	TGTGCCAGCCAGACAACCTCTGGGGCCAACGTCCTGACTTTC